This T cell receptor (beta chain) came from a study of cytomegalovirus exposure and HLA in healthy donors. The CDR3 is 16 amino acids. Germline lookup yields CDR1 SGHAT and CDR2 FQNNGV. V was cut by 4 bases and J by 3 bases, with 16 bases left in between. Vbeta (60) and Jbeta (13) primers were used in the PCR. Repertoires were generated with immunoSEQ multiplex PCR, while TCRdb's copy carries only in-frame clones and drops some. The table lists approximately 100,000 clones, about 80% of them singletons. The chain has TRBV11-2 and TRBJ2-1, with a weak D call TRBD1 (7 bases). This clonotype originated in a young man in good health and CMV-seropositive. Sequenced sample: PBMCs. This CDR3 is CASSWRGGTDYNEQFF. The CDR3 bases are TGTGCCAGCAGCTGGAGAGGAGGGACAGACTACAATGAGCAGTTCTTC.